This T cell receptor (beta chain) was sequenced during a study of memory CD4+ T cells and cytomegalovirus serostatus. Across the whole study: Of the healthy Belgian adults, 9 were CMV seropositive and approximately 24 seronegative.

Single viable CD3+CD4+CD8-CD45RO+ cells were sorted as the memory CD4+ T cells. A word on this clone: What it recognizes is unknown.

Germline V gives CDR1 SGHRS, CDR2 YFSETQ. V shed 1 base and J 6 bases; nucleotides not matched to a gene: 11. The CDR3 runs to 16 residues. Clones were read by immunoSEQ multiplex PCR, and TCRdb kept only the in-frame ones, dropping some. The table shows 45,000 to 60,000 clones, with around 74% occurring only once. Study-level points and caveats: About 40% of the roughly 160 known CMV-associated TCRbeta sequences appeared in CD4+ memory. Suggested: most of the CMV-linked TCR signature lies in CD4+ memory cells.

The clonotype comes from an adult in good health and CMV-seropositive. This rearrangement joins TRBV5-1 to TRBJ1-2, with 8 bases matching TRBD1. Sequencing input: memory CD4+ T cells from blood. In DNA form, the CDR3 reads TGCGCCAGCAGCTTGAGGTATGGACAGGGTCTCGATGGCTACACCTTC. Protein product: CASSLRYGQGLDGYTF. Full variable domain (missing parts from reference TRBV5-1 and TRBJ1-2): KAGVTQTPRYLIKTRGQQVTLSCSPISGHRSVSWYQQTPGQGLQFLFEYFSETQRNKGNFPGRFSGRQFSNSRSEMNVSTLELGDSALYLCASSLRYGQGLDGYTFGSGTRLTVV.